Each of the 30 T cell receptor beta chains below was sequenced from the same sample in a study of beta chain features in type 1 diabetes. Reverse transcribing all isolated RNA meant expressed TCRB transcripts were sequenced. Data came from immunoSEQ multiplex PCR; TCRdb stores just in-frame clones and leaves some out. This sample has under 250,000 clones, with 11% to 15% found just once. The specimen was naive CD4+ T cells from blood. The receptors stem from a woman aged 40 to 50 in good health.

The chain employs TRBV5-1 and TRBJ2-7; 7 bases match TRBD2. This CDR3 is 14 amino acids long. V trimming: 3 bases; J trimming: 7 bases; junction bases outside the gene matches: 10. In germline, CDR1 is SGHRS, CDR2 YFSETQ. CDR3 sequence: CASSSGGGPGEQYF. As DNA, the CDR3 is TGCGCCAGCAGCTCCGGCGGGGGTCCCGGAGAGCAGTACTTC.

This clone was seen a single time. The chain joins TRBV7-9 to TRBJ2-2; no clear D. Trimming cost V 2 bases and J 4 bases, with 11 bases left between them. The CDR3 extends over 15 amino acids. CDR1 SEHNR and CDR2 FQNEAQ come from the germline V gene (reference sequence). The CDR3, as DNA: TGTGCCAGCAGCTTATTGGGCTTATCCACCGGGGAGCTGTTTTTT. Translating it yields CASSLLGLSTGELFF.

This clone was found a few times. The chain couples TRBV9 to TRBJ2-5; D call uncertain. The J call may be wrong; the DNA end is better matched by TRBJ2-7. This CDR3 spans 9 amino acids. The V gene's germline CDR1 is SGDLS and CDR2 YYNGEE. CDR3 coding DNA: TGTGCCAACCCCTACGAGCAGTACTTC. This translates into CANPYEQYF.

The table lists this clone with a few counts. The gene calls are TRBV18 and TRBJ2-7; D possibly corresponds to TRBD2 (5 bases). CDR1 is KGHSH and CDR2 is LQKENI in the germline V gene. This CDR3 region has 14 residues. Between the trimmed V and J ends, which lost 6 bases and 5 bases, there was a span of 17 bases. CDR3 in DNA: TGTGCCAGCTCCCCCATGGAGCGGACCCACGAGCAGTACTTC. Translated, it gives CASSPMERTHEQYF.

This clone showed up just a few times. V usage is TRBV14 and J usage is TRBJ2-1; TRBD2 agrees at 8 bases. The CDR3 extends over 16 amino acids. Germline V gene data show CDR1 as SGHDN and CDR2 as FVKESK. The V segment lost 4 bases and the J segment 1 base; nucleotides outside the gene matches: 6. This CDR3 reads CASSPVAGRSYNEQFF. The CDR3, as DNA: TGTGCCAGCAGCCCGGTAGCGGGGCGGTCCTACAATGAGCAGTTCTTC.

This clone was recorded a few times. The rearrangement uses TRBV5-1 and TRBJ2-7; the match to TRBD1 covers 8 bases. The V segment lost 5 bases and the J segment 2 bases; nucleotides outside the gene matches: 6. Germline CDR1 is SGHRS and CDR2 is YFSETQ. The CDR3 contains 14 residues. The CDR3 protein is CASRRGQGPYEQYF. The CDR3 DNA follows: TGCGCCAGCAGAAGAGGACAGGGTCCCTACGAGCAGTACTTC.

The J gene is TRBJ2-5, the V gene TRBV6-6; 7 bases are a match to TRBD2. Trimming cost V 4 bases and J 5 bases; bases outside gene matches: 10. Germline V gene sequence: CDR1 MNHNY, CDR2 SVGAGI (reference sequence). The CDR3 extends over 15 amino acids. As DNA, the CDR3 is TGTGCCAGCAGTTCCCCCGCCAGCGGGGTCGAGACCCAGTACTTC. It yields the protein CASSSPASGVETQYF.

CDR3 in DNA: TGTGCCAGCAGCTTGTATCACCAAGAGACCCAGTACTTC. It is translated as CASSLYHQETQYF. The chain joins TRBV7-9 to TRBJ2-5; unclear D gene. There are 13 residues in the CDR3. Trimming pared 3 bases from V and 0 bases from J, leaving 5 bases between. CDR1 and CDR2 (germline): SEHNR, FQNEAQ (reference sequence).

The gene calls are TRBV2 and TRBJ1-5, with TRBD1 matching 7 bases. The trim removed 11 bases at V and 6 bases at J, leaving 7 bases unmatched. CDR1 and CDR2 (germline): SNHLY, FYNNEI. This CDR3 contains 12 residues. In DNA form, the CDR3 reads TGTGCCTGCACAGGGGCCGGTCAGCCCCAGCATTTT. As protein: CACTGAGQPQHF.

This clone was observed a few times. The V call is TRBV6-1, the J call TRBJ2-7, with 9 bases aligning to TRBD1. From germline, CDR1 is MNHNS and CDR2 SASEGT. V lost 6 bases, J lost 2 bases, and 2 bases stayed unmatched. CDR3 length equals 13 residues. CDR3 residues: CASRTGGAYEQYF. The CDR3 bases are TGTGCCAGCAGGACAGGGGGTGCCTACGAGCAGTACTTC.

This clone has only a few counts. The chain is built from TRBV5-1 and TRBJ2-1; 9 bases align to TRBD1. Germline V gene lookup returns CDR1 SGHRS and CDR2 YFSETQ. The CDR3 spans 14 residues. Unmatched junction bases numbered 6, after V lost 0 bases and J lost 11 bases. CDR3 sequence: CASSLGTTGGQQFF. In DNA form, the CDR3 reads TGCGCCAGCAGCTTGGGAACGACAGGGGGACAGCAGTTCTTC. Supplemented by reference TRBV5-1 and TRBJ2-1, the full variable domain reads KAGVTQTPRYLIKTRGQQVTLSCSPISGHRSVSWYQQTPGQGLQFLFEYFSETQRNKGNFPGRFSGRQFSNSRSEMNVSTLELGDSALYLCASSLGTTGGQQFFGPGTRLTVL.

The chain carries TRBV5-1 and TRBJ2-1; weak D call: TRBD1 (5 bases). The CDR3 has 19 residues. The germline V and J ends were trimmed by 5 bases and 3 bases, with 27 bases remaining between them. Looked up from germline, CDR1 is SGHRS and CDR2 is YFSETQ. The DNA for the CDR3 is TGCGCCAGCAGTACGTATGGGGCGCTGCTTGTATCGGACTACAATGAGCAGTTCTTC. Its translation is CASSTYGALLVSDYNEQFF.

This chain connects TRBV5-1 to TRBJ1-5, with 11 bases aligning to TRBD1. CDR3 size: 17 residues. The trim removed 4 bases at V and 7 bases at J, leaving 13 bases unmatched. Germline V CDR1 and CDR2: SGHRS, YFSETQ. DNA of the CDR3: TGCGCCAGCAGCCCAGGGGGACAGGGGGTTTTCTTGCAGCCCCAGCATTTT. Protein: CASSPGGQGVFLQPQHF.

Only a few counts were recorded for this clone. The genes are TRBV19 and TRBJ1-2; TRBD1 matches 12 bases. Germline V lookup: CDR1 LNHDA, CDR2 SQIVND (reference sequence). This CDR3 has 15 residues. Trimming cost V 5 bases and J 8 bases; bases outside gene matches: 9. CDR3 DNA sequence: TGTGCCAGTAGTCCGCAGGGACAGGGGGCATGGGGCTACACCTTC. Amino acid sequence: CASSPQGQGAWGYTF. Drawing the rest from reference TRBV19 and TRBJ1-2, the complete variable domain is DGGITQSPKYLFRKEGQNVTLSCEQNLNHDAMYWYRQDPGQGLRLIYYSQIVNDFQKGDIAEGYSVSREKKESFPLTVTSAQKNPTAFYLCASSPQGQGAWGYTFGSGTRLTVV.

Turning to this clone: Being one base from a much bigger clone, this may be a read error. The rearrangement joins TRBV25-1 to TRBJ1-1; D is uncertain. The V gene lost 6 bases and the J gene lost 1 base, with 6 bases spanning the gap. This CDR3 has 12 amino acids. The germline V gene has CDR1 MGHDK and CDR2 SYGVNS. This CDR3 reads CASSAGNTEAFF. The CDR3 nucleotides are TGTGCCAGCAGCGCGGGGAACACTGAAGCTTTCTTT.

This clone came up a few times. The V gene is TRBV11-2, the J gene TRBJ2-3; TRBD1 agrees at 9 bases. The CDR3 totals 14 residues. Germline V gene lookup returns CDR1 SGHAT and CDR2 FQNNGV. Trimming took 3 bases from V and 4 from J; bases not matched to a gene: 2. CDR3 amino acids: CASSLTGGSDTQYF. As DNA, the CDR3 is TGTGCCAGCAGCTTGACAGGGGGATCAGATACGCAGTATTTT.

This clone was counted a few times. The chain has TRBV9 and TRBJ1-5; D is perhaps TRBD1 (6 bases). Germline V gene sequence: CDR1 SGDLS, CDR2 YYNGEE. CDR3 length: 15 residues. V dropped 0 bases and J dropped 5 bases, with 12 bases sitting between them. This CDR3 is CASSVDLDSYQPQHF. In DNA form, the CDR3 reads TGTGCCAGCAGCGTAGATCTGGACAGCTATCAGCCCCAGCATTTT. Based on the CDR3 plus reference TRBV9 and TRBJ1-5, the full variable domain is DSGVTQTPKHLITATGQRVTLRCSPRSGDLSVYWYQQSLDQGLQFLIQYYNGEERAKGNILERFSAQQFPDLHSELNLSSLELGDSALYFCASSVDLDSYQPQHFGDGTRLSIL.

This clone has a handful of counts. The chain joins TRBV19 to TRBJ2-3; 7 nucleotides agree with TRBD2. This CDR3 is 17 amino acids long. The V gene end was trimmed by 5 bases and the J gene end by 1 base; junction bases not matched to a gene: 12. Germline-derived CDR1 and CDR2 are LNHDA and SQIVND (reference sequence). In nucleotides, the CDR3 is TGTGCCAGTAGTGGCGTTGCTTTAGCGGGTCGCACAGATACGCAGTATTTT. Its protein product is CASSGVALAGRTDTQYF. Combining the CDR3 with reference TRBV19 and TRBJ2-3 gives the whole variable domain DGGITQSPKYLFRKEGQNVTLSCEQNLNHDAMYWYRQDPGQGLRLIYYSQIVNDFQKGDIAEGYSVSREKKESFPLTVTSAQKNPTAFYLCASSGVALAGRTDTQYFGPGTRLTVL.

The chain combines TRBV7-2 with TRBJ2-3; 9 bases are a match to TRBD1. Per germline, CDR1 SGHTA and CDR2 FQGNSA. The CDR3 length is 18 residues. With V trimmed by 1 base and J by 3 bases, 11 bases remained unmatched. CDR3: CASSLVFSGTGYTDTQYF. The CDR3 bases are TGTGCCAGCAGCTTAGTGTTTTCCGGGACAGGGTATACAGATACGCAGTATTTT.

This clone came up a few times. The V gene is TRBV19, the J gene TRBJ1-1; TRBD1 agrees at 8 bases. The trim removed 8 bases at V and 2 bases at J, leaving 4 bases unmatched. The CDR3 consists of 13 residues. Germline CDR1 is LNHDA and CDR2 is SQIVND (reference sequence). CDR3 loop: CASRGQGNTEAFF. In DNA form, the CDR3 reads TGTGCCAGTCGTGGACAGGGCAACACTGAAGCTTTCTTT.

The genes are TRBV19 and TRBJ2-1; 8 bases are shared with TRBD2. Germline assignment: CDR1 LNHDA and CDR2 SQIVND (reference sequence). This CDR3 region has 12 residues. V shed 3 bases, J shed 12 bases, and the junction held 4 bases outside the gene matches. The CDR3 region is CASSMVAGGQFF. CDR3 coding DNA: TGTGCCAGTAGTATGGTGGCGGGGGGGCAGTTCTTC.

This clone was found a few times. CDR3 DNA sequence: TGCGCCAGCGGACTAGCGGGGGGGCAAGATACGCAGTATTTT. Its protein is CASGLAGGQDTQYF. The chain combines TRBV5-1 with TRBJ2-3; 15 bases are shared with TRBD2. V lost 7 bases and J lost 5; bases outside the gene matches: 2. Looked up from germline, CDR1 is SGHRS and CDR2 is YFSETQ. The CDR3 extends over 14 amino acids.

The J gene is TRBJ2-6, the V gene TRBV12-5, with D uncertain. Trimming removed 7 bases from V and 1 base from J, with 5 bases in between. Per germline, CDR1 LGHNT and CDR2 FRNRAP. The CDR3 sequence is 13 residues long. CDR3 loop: CASAPSGANVLTF. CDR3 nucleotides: TGTGCTAGTGCCCCATCTGGGGCCAACGTCCTGACTTTC. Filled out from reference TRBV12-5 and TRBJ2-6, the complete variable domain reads DARVTQTPRHKVTEMGQEVTMRCQPILGHNTVFWYRQTMMQGLELLAYFRNRAPLDDSGMPKDRFSAEMPDATLATLKIQPSEPRDSAVYFCASAPSGANVLTFGAGSRLTVL.

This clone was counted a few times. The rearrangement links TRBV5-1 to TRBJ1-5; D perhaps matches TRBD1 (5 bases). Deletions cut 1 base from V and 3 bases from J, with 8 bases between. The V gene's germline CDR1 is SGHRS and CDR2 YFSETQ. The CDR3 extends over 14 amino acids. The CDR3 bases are TGCGCCAGCAGCTTGACAGGCCCCAATCAGCCCCAGCATTTT. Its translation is CASSLTGPNQPQHF.

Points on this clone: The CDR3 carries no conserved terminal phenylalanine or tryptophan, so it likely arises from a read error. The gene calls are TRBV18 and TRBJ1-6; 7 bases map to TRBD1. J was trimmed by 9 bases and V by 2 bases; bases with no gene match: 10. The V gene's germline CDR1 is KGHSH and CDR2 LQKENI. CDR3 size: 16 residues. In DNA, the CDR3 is TGTGCCAGCTCACCAGATTCGGACAGGAAGGTTTCACCCCTCCACCTT. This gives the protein CASSPDSDRKVSPLHL.

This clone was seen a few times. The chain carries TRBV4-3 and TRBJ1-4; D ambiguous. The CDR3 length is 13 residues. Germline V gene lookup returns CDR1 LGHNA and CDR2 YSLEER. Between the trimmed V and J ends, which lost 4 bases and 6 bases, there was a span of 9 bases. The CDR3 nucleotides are TGCGCCAGCAGCCGGACTGACTATGAAAAACTGTTTTTT. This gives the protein CASSRTDYEKLFF.

The CDR3 sequence: CASSEAPGELFF. For the CDR3, the DNA is TGTGCCAGCTCCGAGGCCCCCGGGGAGCTGTTTTTT. The chain combines TRBV18 with TRBJ2-2, with D unresolved. The V end lost 6 bases, the J end lost 6 bases, and 8 bases lay between the germline ends. CDR1 is KGHSH and CDR2 is LQKENI in the germline V gene. The CDR3 spans 12 residues.

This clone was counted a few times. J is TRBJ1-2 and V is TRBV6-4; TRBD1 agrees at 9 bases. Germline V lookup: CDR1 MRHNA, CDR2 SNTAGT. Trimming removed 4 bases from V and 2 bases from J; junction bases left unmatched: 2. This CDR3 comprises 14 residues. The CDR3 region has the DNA TGTGCCAGCAGTGCGGACAGGGGAAACTATGGCTACACCTTC. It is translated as CASSADRGNYGYTF.

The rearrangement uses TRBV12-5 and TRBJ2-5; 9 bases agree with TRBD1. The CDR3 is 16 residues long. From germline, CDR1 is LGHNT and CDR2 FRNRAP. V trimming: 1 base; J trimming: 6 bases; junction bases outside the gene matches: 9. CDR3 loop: CASGLDPGQGTQTQYF. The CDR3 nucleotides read TGTGCTAGTGGTTTGGACCCGGGACAGGGTACCCAGACCCAGTACTTC.

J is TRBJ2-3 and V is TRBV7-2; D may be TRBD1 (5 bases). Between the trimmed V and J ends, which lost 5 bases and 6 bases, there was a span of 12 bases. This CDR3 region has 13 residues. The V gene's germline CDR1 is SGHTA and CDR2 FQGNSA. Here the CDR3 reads CASSVRWGDTQYF. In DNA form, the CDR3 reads TGTGCCAGCAGCGTTCGGTGGGGCGATACGCAGTATTTT. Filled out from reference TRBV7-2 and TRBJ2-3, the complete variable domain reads GAGVSQSPSNKVTEKGKDVELRCDPISGHTALYWYRQSLGQGLEFLIYFQGNSAPDKSGLPSDRFSAERTGGSVSTLTIQRTQQEDSAVYLCASSVRWGDTQYFGPGTRLTVL.